This TCR beta chain comes out of a study of cytomegalovirus exposure and HLA in healthy donors (dated by TCRdb to 2017 to 2019). Regarding the complete study: In an earlier analysis of 450 to 750 of the donors, 276 Gb of sequence data and 120 million or so unique TCR beta sequences from about 190 million T cells were reported. To decide whether each TCR beta V gene segment behaved as functional or pseudogenic, an earlier analysis of nearly 600 of the donors relied on high-throughput TCR beta sequencing. To study patterns of TCR occurrence, a later analysis re-analyzed previously published TCR beta repertoires from 600 to 750 donors and added high-resolution HLA genotyping. In addition to the first cohort of about 650 subjects, a separate validation cohort of 120 different subjects was used. Roughly 5 DR-DQ haplotypes were treated as single units for association and clustering because of strong linkage in the cohort. Using immunosequencing, the study profiled T cell repertoires from roughly 650 subjects and related those repertoires to cytomegalovirus serostatus. Typing coverage varied by locus: roughly 629-640 donors for A, B, C, DRB1 and DQB1; under 550 for DQA1; some 610 for DPA1; approximately 490 for DPB1. The aim of the study was to test whether cataloging public T cell receptors could identify signatures of past pathogen exposure. HLA typing covered class I and class II loci at four-digit resolution. Rather than using new phenotypic data, the later analysis identified candidate immune exposures from TCR beta sequences and from how often those sequences occurred across donors. To predict cytomegalovirus infection status, the study combined high-throughput TCR immunosequencing, statistical association of individual TCRs with disease status, and machine learning. Of the 300 to 400 genotyped donors, over 70% fell in the genetic ancestry cluster associated with self-reported Caucasian donors. Among approximately 370 genotyped donors of the cohort, an average of approximately 240,000 unique TCR beta nucleotide sequences was sequenced per donor, of which about 19% were non-productive. About 300 gigabases of sequencing data and about 92 million unique TCR sequences made up an early release that covered 500 to 700 HLA-typed donors. All discovery cohort repertoires had been generated using a single sequencing platform. In a later genetic analysis, genome-wide SNP genotypes for about three fifths of the roughly 670 donors were used, and that subset was treated as a discovery cohort. Alongside the repertoire data, information on donor age, sex, ethnicity and CMV serostatus was compiled.

Concerning this clone: The specificity of this receptor is unknown. Per-base qualities were not stored, and no clone one base away is much larger.

Here is what the overall study found, with its caveats: When HLA alleles, especially DR and DQ, strongly co-occurred, attributing TCR associations to individual alleles was difficult. The earlier analysis of 450 to 700 of the donors excluded approximately 15 rarely observed V segments, including chromosome 9 orphons, because counts were too low. Because HLA typing was missing for some donors at each locus, association tests included only the typed subset. The authors suggested that the approach could potentially be generalized to other disease states and immunological phenotypes. A further reported finding was that TCR beta sequences accurately predicted the HLA-A and HLA-B alleles for most subjects in the first cohort. Roughly uniform sequencing depth across donors was assumed in presence/absence analyses, although this assumption may not hold. A group of highly shared sequence variants was considered likely to be a technical artifact of the sequencing pipeline. A total of about 180 TCR beta chains were listed by the study as associated with cytomegalovirus. A later genetic analysis associated a missense DCLRE1C variant with V-gene and J-gene trimming of TCR beta chains, and an independent cohort replicated the association. Some IMGT-functional V segments, including TRBV6-2 and TRBV6-3, could not be distinguished by the 87-base-pair reads and were therefore excluded. In a later analysis, most CMV-associated TCR beta chains were found to appear HLA-restricted, with HLA associations seemingly driven largely by CMV exposure. The classifier was reported to diagnose cytomegalovirus status with high specificity and sensitivity in both the original and validation cohorts. A later analysis associated 16,951 TCR beta sequences with specific HLA alleles at a false discovery rate of 0.05. In a later analysis, several top co-occurrence clusters were reported to appear linked to parvovirus B19, influenza, CMV and Epstein-Barr virus. A few of the identified cytomegalovirus-associated TCR beta chains were confirmed in vitro to be specific for cytomegalovirus antigens. The only immune exposure information available for the cohort was CMV serostatus. The cohort was sequenced for TCR beta chains only, and without alpha or paired-chain data the features that could be detected were limited. Most TCR sequences were observed very rarely across donors, whereas some public TCRs were present in many individuals. In an earlier analysis of some 500 of the donors, most TCR beta V segments were observed in productive rearrangements about 87% or about 30% of the time, broadly matching IMGT annotations. In a later analysis, the rate of TCR association differed among HLA loci, with DRB1 alleles having the most associated TCRs and HLA-C alleles having the fewest. Linkage disequilibrium might explain the correlated functional status among segregating V segments, but an unknown experimental factor could not be excluded. A later analysis found that HLA-associated TCR beta chains were more clonally expanded and had lower generation probabilities than equally common non-associated chains. In a later genetic analysis, fewer N-insertions in productive TCRs were reported among donors in an Asian-associated ancestry cluster than the roughly 640-donor mean.

The library was obtained by the immunoSEQ multiplex PCR assay. For the multiplex PCR, a mixture combining 60 forward primers for TCR Vbeta segments and 13 reverse primers for TCR Jbeta segments was used. Amplification of the CDR3 region of rearranged TCR beta genes was performed with a multiplex PCR assay on genomic DNA. On the Illumina HiSeq System, the amplified TCR beta libraries were sequenced as 87-base-pair reads. Per the authors' processing: A later analysis tallied 70 million to 100 million unique TCR beta chains across the 600 to 700 repertoires, and some 12 million of those chains were shared by two or more donors. Raw reads were error-corrected and collapsed into unique sequences by a nearest-neighbor algorithm in which closely related sequences were merged to remove PCR and sequencing errors. Alignment of CDR3 sequences to IMGT reference sequences was used to assign V, D and J gene segments. For a sequence to be retained, at least a six-nucleotide match to both a V gene segment and a J gene segment was required. A rearrangement counted as productive if the CDR3 had no stop codons and remained in frame with V and J, and every other rearrangement counted as non-productive. CDR3 was defined by IMGT convention, running from the second conserved V-encoded cysteine to the conserved J-encoded phenylalanine. Sequences without an unambiguous match to a single V gene segment were excluded from the earlier analysis of almost 600 of the donors. In an earlier analysis of almost 600 of the donors, a V segment was called functional when productive rearrangements were above 56.7%, and segregating when the standard deviation between donors exceeded 5%. A statistical classification framework was developed to diagnose cytomegalovirus status using the catalog of TCR beta chain sequences. In a later analysis, V and J genes were assigned by comparing TCR nucleotide sequences against IMGT/GENE-DB human TR gene sequences. The TCRdist pipeline was used in a later analysis to assign CDR3 sequences and most-parsimonious VDJ recombination scenarios. In a later analysis, each TCR beta chain was defined by its CDR3 amino acid sequence together with its V-gene family, and reads lacking a unique V-gene family were excluded. In a later analysis, 450 to 600 highly shared, low-generation-probability nucleotide sequences were removed to address suspected cross-contamination and a sequencing artifact. In a later analysis, a clonal expansion index was calculated for each public chain from normalized within-repertoire ranks of inferred template counts. Generation probabilities in a later analysis came from a VDJ recombination model fitted to out-of-frame rearrangements, and those results were checked against IGoR. In a later analysis, hypergeometric tests were used to score TCR-TCR, TCR-HLA and TCR-CMV co-occurrence, with a repertoire-size bias correction applied to TCR pairs. False discovery rates were estimated in a later analysis by permuting HLA or CMV assignments 20 times. In a later analysis, co-occurring TCRs were grouped with DBSCAN, and TCRdist sequence similarity was added when clustering was performed within HLA-allele-positive subsets. Repertoires with fewer than 30,000 or more than 120,000 public chains were left out of co-occurrence clustering, as were about five repertoires with anomalous nucleotide sharing. TCRdb took this table from immuneACCESS and kept in-frame rearrangements with V and J called. Such tables lack part of the clones; where checked against another copy, unresolved V genes explain under half of the gap, and the rest is unexplained. V and J calls and clone size are those listed in that table; D and trimming were worked out from the DNA. For this sample the table gives 130,000 to 150,000 clones, of which about 80% were detected only once. The top ten clonotypes cover 5% to 5.5% of the sample.

Including cysteine and phenylalanine, the CDR3 has 15 amino acids. The entry retains the CDR3 DNA only, 45 bases that are in frame from base 1. V is cut back by 2 bases and J by 8 bases, with 4 bases in the junction unmatched. CDR1 is given as SGHVS and CDR2 as FNYEAQ, both from the germline V gene. The cohort comprised some 680 healthy bone marrow donors. At the time of sampling, all cohort members were nominally healthy, though unrecorded immune exposures were likely present. The donor tested CMV seronegative, placing the donor among the roughly 350 seronegative members of the cohort. A peripheral blood sample was collected from each donor, and TCR beta sequencing was performed on peripheral blood mononuclear cells. The Qiagen DNeasy Blood Extraction Kit was used to extract genomic DNA from the blood cell samples.

The sequencing sample was made of PBMCs. The TCR sequence derives from a male donor in good health and CMV-seronegative. The chain was built from TRBV7-6 and TRBJ2-1; 12 of the junction bases match TRBD1. In nucleotides, the sequence is TGTGCCAGCAGCTTAACGGGACAGGGGGCCGATGAGCAGTTCTTC. It translates to CASSLTGQGADEQFF.